The sequence of this T cell receptor beta chain was determined in a study of identical twins. TCRdb reprocessed the 5' RACE reads with MiXCR, giving one entry per CDR3 protein. The data show around 480,000 distinct CDR3 sequences, roughly an eighth seen once. Whole-study findings and limits: Beta out-of-frame sequences showed weaker excess sharing between twins. In zero-insertion analyses, partial confounding could arise from invariant MAIT and iNKT cells.

Details on this clonotype: Its antigen is unknown.

Germline V gene lookup returns CDR1 SGHRS and CDR2 YFSETQ. The CDR3 runs to 13 residues. V lost 3 bases to trimming and J lost 4 bases, with 10 bases between them. The data were also submitted as part of a second study, on yellow fever vaccine responses in identical twins. Per that paper: Twin vaccine T cell responses reportedly seemed partly convergent, partly personalized.

This TCR was recovered from a young woman in good health. Sequences were obtained from CD4+ T cells sorted from blood. The V and J genes are TRBV5-1 and TRBJ1-1; D is ambiguous. The CDR3 reads CASSSVAATEAFF. Written as DNA, the CDR3 is TGCGCCAGCAGCTCCGTCGCGGCCACTGAAGCTTTCTTT. Filled out from reference TRBV5-1 and TRBJ1-1, the complete variable domain reads KAGVTQTPRYLIKTRGQQVTLSCSPISGHRSVSWYQQTPGQGLQFLFEYFSETQRNKGNFPGRFSGRQFSNSRSEMNVSTLELGDSALYLCASSSVAATEAFFGQGTRLTVV.